One sample yielded the 18 T cell receptor beta chains listed below, sequenced in a study of control samples from healthy donors and cancer patients. Libraries were prepared by immunoSEQ multiplex PCR; TCRdb keeps only in-frame clonotypes and omits some of them. The sample includes some 95,000 clones, roughly 92% seen only once; the top ten take approximately 3%. Sequencing was done on a sample of blood. These receptors were taken from a human donor in good health. The donor label of this sample is uncertain.

V and J are TRBV10-3 and TRBJ1-6, with 8 bases matching TRBD1. CDR3 size: 12 residues. V trimming: 7 bases; J trimming: 10 bases; junction bases outside the gene matches: 3. In germline, CDR1 is ENHRY, CDR2 SYGVKD. CDR3 region: CAIKTGESPLHF. CDR3 in DNA: TGTGCCATCAAGACAGGGGAATCACCCCTCCACTTT.

The rearrangement links TRBV4-2 to TRBJ2-1; D uncertain. Germline lookup yields CDR1 LGHNA and CDR2 YNFKEQ. V lost 0 bases and J 1 base, leaving 7 bases between the germline ends. The CDR3 contains 15 residues. Here the CDR3 DNA reads TGTGCCAGCAGCCAAGATATATTATCCTACAATGAGCAGTTCTTC. It specifies CASSQDILSYNEQFF.

J is TRBJ2-2 and V is TRBV9, with D unclear. Germline V gene data show CDR1 as SGDLS and CDR2 as YYNGEE. Between the trimmed V and J ends, which lost 0 bases and 2 bases, there was a span of 8 bases. The CDR3 spans 15 residues. The CDR3 is CASSVVAANTGELFF. The DNA for the CDR3 is TGTGCCAGCAGCGTAGTGGCAGCCAACACCGGGGAGCTGTTTTTT.

The J gene is TRBJ2-3, the V gene TRBV14, with 8 bases identical to TRBD2. Germline lookup yields CDR1 SGHDN and CDR2 FVKESK. CDR3 length equals 15 residues. J was trimmed by 5 bases and V by 2 bases; bases with no gene match: 6. The CDR3 nucleotides are TGTGCCAGCAGCCAATTCGGGGGGGCTAAAGATACGCAGTATTTT. Encoded protein: CASSQFGGAKDTQYF.

The chain is built from TRBV7-5 and TRBJ1-5. TRBV7-5 is termed a pseudogene. The CDR3 is 14 amino acids. The CDR3 DNA reads as TGTGCCAGAAGCTTACCGACGGGGAATCAGCCCCAGCATTTT. This codes for CARSLPTGNQPQHF.

The rearrangement links TRBV15 to TRBJ2-7; D call uncertain. V was cut by 0 bases and J by 1 base, with 10 bases left in between. The CDR3 sequence is 15 residues long. CDR1 LNHNV and CDR2 YYDKDF come from the germline V gene (reference sequence). The CDR3 region has the DNA TGTGCCACCAGCAGAGATTACACCGTATCCTACGAGCAGTACGTC. Translated, it gives CATSRDYTVSYEQYV.

V and J are TRBV4-2 and TRBJ1-3; 9 bases agree with TRBD1. J was trimmed by 4 bases and V by 4 bases; bases with no gene match: 2. This CDR3 region has 14 residues. Looked up from germline, CDR1 is LGHNA and CDR2 is YNFKEQ. The DNA for the CDR3 is TGTGCCAGCAGCCGGGACAGGGACGGAAACACCATATATTTT. This gives the protein CASSRDRDGNTIYF.

The chain uses TRBV7-8 and TRBJ1-1; D not certain. Trimming shortened V by 5 bases and J by 11 bases, and 15 bases separated the two germline ends. This CDR3 region has 12 residues. CDR1 and CDR2 from the germline V gene are SGHVS and FQNEAQ. CDR3 nucleotide sequence: TGTGCCAGCAGCCAGACGACTCATTGGGCTTTCTTT. Protein product: CASSQTTHWAFF.

The V call is TRBV24-1, the J call TRBJ2-5; no clear D gene. The CDR3 spans 11 residues. CDR1 is KGHDR, CDR2 SFDVKD, per germline. The germline V and J ends were trimmed by 4 bases and 5 bases, with 4 bases remaining between them. CDR3 sequence (DNA): TGTGCCACCAGTGAGTCGGAGACCCAGTACTTC. It codes for CATSESETQYF.

The gene calls are TRBV27 and TRBJ2-7; 9 bases are a match to TRBD2. Germline V CDR1 and CDR2: MNHEY, SMNVEV (reference sequence). The CDR3 has 15 amino acids. V shed 6 bases and J 0 bases; nucleotides not matched to a gene: 6. CDR3 amino acids: CASSQPRGGSYEQYF. CDR3 coding DNA: TGTGCCAGCAGCCAGCCGCGGGGGGGCTCCTACGAGCAGTACTTC.

The V and J genes are TRBV7-3 and TRBJ2-1, with 13 bases lining up with TRBD2. With V trimmed by 5 bases and J by 0 bases, 13 bases remained unmatched. CDR1 is SGHTA, CDR2 FQGTGA, per germline. The CDR3 has 20 residues. DNA of the CDR3: TGTGCCAGCAGCCCACTACTTGGGACTAGCGGGGCACGCTCCTACAATGAGCAGTTCTTC. This sequence encodes CASSPLLGTSGARSYNEQFF.

V gene TRBV27 combines with J gene TRBJ1-2; D gene ambiguous. The CDR3 is 13 amino acids. V was clipped by 4 bases and J by 3 bases, with 9 bases between them. CDR1 is MNHEY and CDR2 is SMNVEV in the germline V gene (reference sequence). DNA for the CDR3: TGTGCCAGCAGTTCGCGGACCGACTATGGCTACACCTTC. Translated, it gives CASSSRTDYGYTF.

This sequence joins TRBV18 and TRBJ1-1, with TRBD1 matching over 7 bases. The CDR3 spans 15 residues. CDR1 KGHSH and CDR2 LQKENI come from the germline V gene. J was trimmed by 6 bases and V by 6 bases; bases with no gene match: 13. The CDR3 region is CASSPTTGLIAEAFF. CDR3 DNA: TGTGCCAGCTCCCCAACGACAGGGTTAATTGCTGAAGCTTTCTTT.

The chain recombines TRBV30 with TRBJ1-1, with 7 nucleotides matching TRBD1. CDR1 GTSNPN and CDR2 SVGIG come from the germline V gene (reference sequence). Trimming at V came to 6 bases and at J to 6 bases, leaving 7 bases not matched to a gene. The CDR3 totals 12 residues. The CDR3 sequence: CACLTGYAEAFF. As DNA, the CDR3 is TGTGCCTGCCTGACAGGGTACGCTGAAGCTTTCTTT.

The rearrangement joins TRBV19 to TRBJ2-5, with 11 bases aligning to TRBD1. Looked up from germline, CDR1 is LNHDA and CDR2 is SQIVND (reference sequence). Trimming took 5 bases from V and 5 from J; bases not matched to a gene: 4. There are 14 residues in the CDR3. Here the CDR3 reads CASSGQGAGETQYF. The DNA of the CDR3 is TGTGCCAGTAGTGGACAGGGGGCGGGGGAGACCCAGTACTTC.

The CDR3 protein is CASSDGDAYEQYF. The DNA of the CDR3 is TGTGCCAGCAGTGACGGGGATGCCTACGAGCAGTACTTC. The chain has TRBV5-4 and TRBJ2-7, with D possibly TRBD2 on 5 matching bases. Trimming cost V 5 bases and J 2 bases, with 11 bases left between them. Looked up from germline, CDR1 is SGHNT and CDR2 is YYREEE (reference sequence). The CDR3 covers 13 residues.

This rearrangement joins TRBV7-9 to TRBJ1-2; D might be TRBD1 (6 bases). V lost 3 bases and J 5 bases, leaving 13 bases between the germline ends. Germline V gives CDR1 SEHNR, CDR2 FQNEAQ (reference sequence). The CDR3 has 14 amino acids. CDR3 in amino acids: CASSFADGQYGYTF. The CDR3 DNA sequence: TGTGCCAGCAGCTTCGCTGACGGACAGTATGGCTACACCTTC.

This sequence joins TRBV23-1 and TRBJ1-1, with D uncertain. TRBV23-1 carries the ORF label, with uncertain function. V lost 0 bases and J lost 3, with 5 bases in between. The CDR3 consists of 13 residues. DNA for the CDR3: TGCGCCAGCAGTCAATCGAGGGACACTGAAGCTTTCTTT. Translated: CASSQSRDTEAFF.